This T cell receptor (beta chain) originates from a study of T cell responses to AZD1222 COVID-19 vaccine. Study-wide results and caveats: Without day 14 samples, only post-peak T cell repertoires were studied.

The protocol was immunoSEQ multiplex PCR, while the TCRdb copy is restricted to in-frame clones and leaves out a portion. The data hold about 180,000 clones, with 88% observed a single time. A note on this clone: No antigen is known for it.

From germline, CDR1 is MNHEY and CDR2 SMNVEV (reference sequence). Trimming at V came to 4 bases and at J to 4 bases, leaving 13 bases not matched to a gene. This CDR3 is built from 17 residues. This sample comprised peripheral blood, obtained 28 days after the second AZD1222 dose. The chain has TRBV27 and TRBJ2-7; 10 bases line up with TRBD2. The TCR was taken from an adult who received the AZD1222 COVID-19 vaccine. The CDR3 coding sequence is TGTGCCAGCAGTTACGCCGCGCCGAGCGGGAGGGGGTACGAGCAGTACTTC. It codes for CASSYAAPSGRGYEQYF.